The clone carrying this TCR beta chain occurred many times. No antigen is known for it. The germline gives CDR1 SQVTM, CDR2 ANQGSEA. The CDR3 extends over 13 amino acids. With 3 bases clipped from V and 7 bases from J, the junction kept 7 bases outside the gene matches. With a duration under 2 months, the hyperthyroidism was newly diagnosed in patients aged 18 to 65. The data derive from a study of T cells in Graves' hyperthyroidism and ophthalmopathy. Points from the study as a whole: Blood held most thyroid clonotypes expanded above 0.001 frequency.

The TCR beta CDR3 regions underwent amplification using RNA transcripts as the source. A first-round RT-PCR of the TCR CDR3 used the HTBI primer set. TCRdb used MiXCR to reprocess the multiplex PCR reads, holding one entry per CDR3 protein. The data contain about 560,000 distinct CDR3 sequences, 46% of them singletons. The chain employs TRBV29-1 and TRBJ1-2; 8 bases are shared with TRBD1. The sequence was collected from a woman younger than 35 with Graves' hyperthyroidism. The material sequenced was peripheral blood or thyroid tissue (not recorded which). The chain's CDR3 is CSVESRGHGGYTF. For the CDR3, the DNA is TGCAGCGTTGAGTCCAGGGGGCACGGTGGCTACACCTTC.